The T cell receptor beta chain described here comes from a study of identical twins. Study observations and caveats: Invariant cells of the MAIT and iNKT types might have partly distorted the zero-insertion analyses. For cord blood, abundant beta clonotypes had fewer insertions, unlike memory repertoires, which showed none. Within monozygotic twins, out-of-frame TCR alpha sharing was underestimated by the models.

The germline CDR1 and CDR2 sequences are SGHDN and FVKESK. CDR3 length: 17 residues. Trimming cost V 3 bases and J 3 bases, with 17 bases left between them. Remarks on this clonotype: The antigen is undetermined.

A universal primer binding site was introduced by template switching. The final cDNA contained unique molecular identifiers. One entry per CDR3 protein, called by TCRdb with MiXCR from the 5' RACE reads. The sample contains hundreds of thousands of distinct CDR3 sequences, around 10% of which appear only once. The source of this sequence is a young woman in good health. The chain is built from TRBV14 and TRBJ2-2; D is unclear. The sequencing sample was made of memory (CD45RO+) T cells sorted from blood. DNA for the CDR3: TGTGCCAGCAGCCAGATAGGGAAGCCTTTCTACACCGGGGAGCTGTTTTTT. This sequence encodes CASSQIGKPFYTGELFF.